This T cell receptor (beta chain) was sequenced in a study of blood T cell repertoires in COVID-19. This clone was seen once. Per the study methods: Amplification of reference gene primers provided the estimated nucleated cell counts. Assay used: immunoSEQ multiplex PCR; TCRdb lists only in-frame clones, some missing. V, J and clone size reflect that table, while D and trimming were determined from the DNA. The sample gives roughly 70,000 clones, 80% to 90% of which show up once; over 25% is in the top ten. The source is a woman over 75 with active or convalescent COVID-19. What was sequenced was peripheral blood.

The CDR3 bases are TGTGCCAGCAACCCGGGGACAGCCAACCCCACAGATACGCAGTATTTT. This sequence encodes CASNPGTANPTDTQYF. The chain recombines TRBV6-4 with TRBJ2-3; 7 nucleotides align to TRBD1. V lost 7 bases and J lost 2; bases outside the gene matches: 12. The CDR3 loop spans 16 amino acids. Per the germline V gene, CDR1 is MRHNA and CDR2 is SNTAGT.